A single TCR beta chain is shown here with its context. The antigen is not known. The sample comes from a study of Tregs in tolerant kidney transplant recipients. General study results and limits: Validation in larger populations is needed because few patients were studied.

Profiling relied on immunoSEQ multiplex PCR, and the TCRdb table lists in-frame clones only, not all of them. The sample consists of some 68,000 clones, 84% of them appearing once. Germline V gene sequence: CDR1 SGHTA, CDR2 FQGNSA. V lost 4 bases to trimming and J lost 2 bases, with 14 bases between them. The CDR3 runs to 15 residues. The source is a human donor in good health. The chain couples TRBV7-2 to TRBJ1-2; the D gene is possibly TRBD1 (6 bases). The sample comprised CD4+ T cells from blood. CDR3 coding DNA: TGTGCCAGCAGCTCTCGAGGGGGGGACAACTATGGCTACACCTTC. This sequence encodes CASSSRGGDNYGYTF. The whole variable domain, remainder taken from reference TRBV7-2 and TRBJ1-2, is GAGVSQSPSNKVTEKGKDVELRCDPISGHTALYWYRQSLGQGLEFLIYFQGNSAPDKSGLPSDRFSAERTGGSVSTLTIQRTQQEDSAVYLCASSSRGGDNYGYTFGSGTRLTVV.